The subject of this entry is one T cell receptor beta chain. Assay used: immunoSEQ multiplex PCR; TCRdb lists only in-frame clones, some missing. The table shows about 430,000 clones, with more than 70% occurring only once. The data originate from a study of blood T cell repertoires in COVID-19. As for the study in general: The samples span acute and convalescent COVID-19 from the United States, Italy and Spain.

The CDR3 is 14 amino acids. V shed 5 bases and J shed 4 bases, with 11 bases lying between them. In germline, CDR1 is MGHRA, CDR2 YSYEKL. The sample was PBMCs or T cells enriched from blood (not recorded which). This TCR was recovered from a woman aged 18-30 years who had been exposed to COVID-19. The chain couples TRBV4-1 to TRBJ1-4; TRBD1 is a possible D gene (6 bases). The CDR3 region has the DNA TGCGCCAGCAGCACTAGGACAGTTAATGAAAAACTGTTTTTT. It encodes CASSTRTVNEKLFF.